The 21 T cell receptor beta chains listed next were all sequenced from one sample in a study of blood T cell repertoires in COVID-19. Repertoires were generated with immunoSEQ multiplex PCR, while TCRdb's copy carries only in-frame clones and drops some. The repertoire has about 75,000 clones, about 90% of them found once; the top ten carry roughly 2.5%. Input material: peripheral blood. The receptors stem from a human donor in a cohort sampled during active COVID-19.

CDR3 loop: CATSRDSYEQYF. The CDR3 nucleotides read TGTGCCACGTCCCGGGACAGCTACGAGCAGTACTTC. This sequence joins TRBV19 and TRBJ2-7; 7 nucleotides agree with TRBD1. Trimming cost V 10 bases and J 3 bases; bases outside gene matches: 6. The CDR3 spans 12 residues. Germline V gene lookup returns CDR1 LNHDA and CDR2 SQIVND (reference sequence).

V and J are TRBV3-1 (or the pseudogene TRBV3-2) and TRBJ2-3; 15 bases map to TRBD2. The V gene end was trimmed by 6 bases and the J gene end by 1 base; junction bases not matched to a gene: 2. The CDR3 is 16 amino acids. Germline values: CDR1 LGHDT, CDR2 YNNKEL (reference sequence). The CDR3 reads CASRRTSGGGTDTQYF. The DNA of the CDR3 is TGTGCCAGCAGGCGGACTAGCGGGGGGGGCACAGATACGCAGTATTTT.

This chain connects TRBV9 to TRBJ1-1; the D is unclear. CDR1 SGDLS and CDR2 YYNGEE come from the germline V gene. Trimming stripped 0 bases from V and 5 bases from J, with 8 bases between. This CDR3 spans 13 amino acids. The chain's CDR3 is CASSVGGRTEAFF. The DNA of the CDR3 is TGTGCCAGCAGCGTAGGCGGCCGGACTGAAGCTTTCTTT.

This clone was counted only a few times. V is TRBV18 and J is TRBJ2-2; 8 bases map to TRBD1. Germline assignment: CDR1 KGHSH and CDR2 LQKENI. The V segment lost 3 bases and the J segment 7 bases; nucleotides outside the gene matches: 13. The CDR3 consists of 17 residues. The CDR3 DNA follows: TGTGCCAGCTCACCGCGAATCGACAGGGGTCCTGGCGGGGAGCTGTTTTTT. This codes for CASSPRIDRGPGGELFF. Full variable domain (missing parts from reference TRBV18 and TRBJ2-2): NAGVMQNPRHLVRRRGQEARLRCSPMKGHSHVYWYRQLPEEGLKFMVYLQKENIIDESGMPKERFSAEFPKEGPSILRIQQVVRGDSAAYFCASSPRIDRGPGGELFFGEGSRLTVL.

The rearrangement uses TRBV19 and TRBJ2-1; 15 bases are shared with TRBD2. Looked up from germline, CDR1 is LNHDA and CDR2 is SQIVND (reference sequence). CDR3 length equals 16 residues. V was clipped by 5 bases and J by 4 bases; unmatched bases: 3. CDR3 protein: CASSVGLAGGYNEQFF. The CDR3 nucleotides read TGTGCCAGTAGTGTAGGACTAGCGGGAGGGTACAATGAGCAGTTCTTC.

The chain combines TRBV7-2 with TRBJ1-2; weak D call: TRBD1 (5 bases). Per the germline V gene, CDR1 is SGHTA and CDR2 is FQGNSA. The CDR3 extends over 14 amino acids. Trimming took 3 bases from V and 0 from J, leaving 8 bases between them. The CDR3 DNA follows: TGTGCCAGCAGCTTTTACAGGACTAACTATGGCTACACCTTC. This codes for CASSFYRTNYGYTF. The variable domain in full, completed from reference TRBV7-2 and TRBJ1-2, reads GAGVSQSPSNKVTEKGKDVELRCDPISGHTALYWYRQSLGQGLEFLIYFQGNSAPDKSGLPSDRFSAERTGGSVSTLTIQRTQQEDSAVYLCASSFYRTNYGYTFGSGTRLTVV.

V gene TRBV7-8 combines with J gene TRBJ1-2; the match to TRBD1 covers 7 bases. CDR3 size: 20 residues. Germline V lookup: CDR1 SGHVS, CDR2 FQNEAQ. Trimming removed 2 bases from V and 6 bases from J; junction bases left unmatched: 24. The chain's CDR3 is CASSLNSIGVTGALSDGYTF. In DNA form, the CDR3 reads TGTGCCAGCAGCTTAAATTCAATCGGGGTCACAGGGGCCCTCTCGGATGGCTACACCTTC.

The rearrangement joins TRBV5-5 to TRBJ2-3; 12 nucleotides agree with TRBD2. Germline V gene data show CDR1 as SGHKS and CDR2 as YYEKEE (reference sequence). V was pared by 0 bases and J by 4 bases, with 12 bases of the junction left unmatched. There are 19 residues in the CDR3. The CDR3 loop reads CASSLELAGGLSPSDTQYF. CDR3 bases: TGTGCCAGCAGCTTGGAACTAGCGGGGGGCCTATCCCCCTCAGATACGCAGTATTTT.

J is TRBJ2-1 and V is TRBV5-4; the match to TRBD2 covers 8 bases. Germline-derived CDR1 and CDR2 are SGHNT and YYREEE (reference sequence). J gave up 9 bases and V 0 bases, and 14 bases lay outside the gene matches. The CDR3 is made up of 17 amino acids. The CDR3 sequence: CASSLGTGTRGGGEQFF. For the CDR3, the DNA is TGTGCCAGCAGCTTGGGAACCGGGACTCGGGGGGGCGGTGAGCAGTTCTTC.

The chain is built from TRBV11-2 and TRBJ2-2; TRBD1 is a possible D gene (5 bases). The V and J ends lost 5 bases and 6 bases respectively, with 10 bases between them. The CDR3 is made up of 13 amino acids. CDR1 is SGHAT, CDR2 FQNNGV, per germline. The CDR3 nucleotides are TGTGCCAGCAGCATACAGGTCTCCGGGGAGCTGTTTTTT. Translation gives CASSIQVSGELFF.

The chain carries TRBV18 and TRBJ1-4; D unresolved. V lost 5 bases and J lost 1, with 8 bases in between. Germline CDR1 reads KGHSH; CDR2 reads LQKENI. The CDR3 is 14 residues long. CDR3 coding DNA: TGTGCCAGCTCAGAACAGAGAACTAATGAAAAACTGTTTTTT. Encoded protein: CASSEQRTNEKLFF.

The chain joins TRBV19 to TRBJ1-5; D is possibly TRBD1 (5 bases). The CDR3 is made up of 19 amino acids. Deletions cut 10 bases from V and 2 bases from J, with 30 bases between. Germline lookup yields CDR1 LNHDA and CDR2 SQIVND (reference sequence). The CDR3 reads CATNPYYGPGGIGNQPQHF. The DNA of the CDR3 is TGTGCCACCAACCCATACTATGGGCCCGGGGGGATTGGCAATCAGCCCCAGCATTTT.

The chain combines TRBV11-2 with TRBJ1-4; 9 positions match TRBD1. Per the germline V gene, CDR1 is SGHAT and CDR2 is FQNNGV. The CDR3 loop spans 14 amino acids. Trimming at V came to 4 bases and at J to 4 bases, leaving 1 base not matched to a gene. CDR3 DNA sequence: TGTGCCAGCAGCTGGGACAGGGTTAATGAAAAACTGTTTTTT. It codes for CASSWDRVNEKLFF.

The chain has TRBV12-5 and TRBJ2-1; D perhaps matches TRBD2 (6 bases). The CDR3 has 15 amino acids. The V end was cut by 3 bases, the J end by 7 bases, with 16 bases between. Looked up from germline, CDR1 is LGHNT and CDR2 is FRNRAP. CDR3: CASGFLTNRGNEQFF. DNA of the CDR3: TGTGCTAGTGGTTTCTTGACGAACCGGGGGAATGAGCAGTTCTTC. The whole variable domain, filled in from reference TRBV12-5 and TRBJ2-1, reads DARVTQTPRHKVTEMGQEVTMRCQPILGHNTVFWYRQTMMQGLELLAYFRNRAPLDDSGMPKDRFSAEMPDATLATLKIQPSEPRDSAVYFCASGFLTNRGNEQFFGPGTRLTVL.

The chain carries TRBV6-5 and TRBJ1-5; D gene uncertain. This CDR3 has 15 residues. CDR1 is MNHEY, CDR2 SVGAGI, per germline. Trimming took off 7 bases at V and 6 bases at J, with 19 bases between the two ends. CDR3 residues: CASNPVLIRGQPQHF. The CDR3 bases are TGTGCCAGCAATCCCGTCCTGATTCGGGGTCAGCCCCAGCATTTT.

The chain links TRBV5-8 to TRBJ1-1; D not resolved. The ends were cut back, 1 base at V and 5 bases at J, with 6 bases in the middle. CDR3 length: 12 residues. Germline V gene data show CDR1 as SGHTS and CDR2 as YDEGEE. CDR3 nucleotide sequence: TGTGCCAGCAGCTTGCTTCTGACTGAAGCTTTCTTT. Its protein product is CASSLLLTEAFF.

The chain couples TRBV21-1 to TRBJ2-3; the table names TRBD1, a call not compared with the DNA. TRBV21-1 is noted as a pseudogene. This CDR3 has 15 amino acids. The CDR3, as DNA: TGTGCCAGCAGCAACGGGCGACAGGGTGCAGATACGCAGTATTTT. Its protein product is CASSNGRQGADTQYF.

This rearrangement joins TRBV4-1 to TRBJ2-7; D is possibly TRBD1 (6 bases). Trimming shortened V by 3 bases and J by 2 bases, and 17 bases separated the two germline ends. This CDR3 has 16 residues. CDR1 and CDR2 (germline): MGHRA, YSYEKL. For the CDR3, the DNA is TGCGCCAGCAGCCATAGTAAACAGGGTAATCCCTACGAGCAGTACTTC. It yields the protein CASSHSKQGNPYEQYF.

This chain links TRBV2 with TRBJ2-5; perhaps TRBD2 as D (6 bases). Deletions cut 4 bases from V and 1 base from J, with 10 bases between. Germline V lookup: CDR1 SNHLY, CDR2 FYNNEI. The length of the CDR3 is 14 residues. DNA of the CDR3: TGTGCCAGCAGTGTGCTGGGGGGCCAAGAGACCCAGTACTTC. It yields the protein CASSVLGGQETQYF.

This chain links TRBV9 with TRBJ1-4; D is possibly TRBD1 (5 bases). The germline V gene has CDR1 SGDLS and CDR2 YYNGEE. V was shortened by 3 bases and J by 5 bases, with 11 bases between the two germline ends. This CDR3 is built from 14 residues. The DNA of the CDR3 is TGTGCCAGCAGCGGGCAGCGGGGGAATGAAAAACTGTTTTTT. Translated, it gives CASSGQRGNEKLFF.

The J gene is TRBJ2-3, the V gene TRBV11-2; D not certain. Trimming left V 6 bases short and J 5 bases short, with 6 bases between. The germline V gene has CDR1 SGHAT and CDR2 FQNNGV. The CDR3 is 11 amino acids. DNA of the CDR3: TGTGCCAGCAGATCGGGAGATACGCAGTATTTT. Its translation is CASRSGDTQYF.